A single T cell receptor (beta chain) is shown here with its context. Its antigen is still unknown. Constant-segment primers served in 5'RACE that generated TCR alpha and TCR beta cDNA libraries bearing sample barcodes and UMIs. TCRdb analysed the 5' RACE reads with MiXCR anew, one entry per CDR3 protein. Of 290,000 or so distinct CDR3 sequences in the sample, roughly a fifth were seen once. These data come from a study of T-cell memory formation after mild COVID-19. Overall study findings and caveats: Day 37-peaking second-wave clones had unconfirmed SARS-CoV-2 specificity. Contracting clones, day 15 to 85, had balanced CD4/CD8, and later expanders favored CD4+.

Germline values: CDR1 SGHDT, CDR2 YYEEEE. The CDR3 loop spans 9 amino acids. V lost 6 bases and J lost 3, with 1 base in between. The sequencing sample was made of PBMCs or a T cell subset sorted from them (not recorded which). This chain links TRBV5-6 with TRBJ2-7; D remains ambiguous. The receptor was isolated from a man aged 18-30 years who had mild COVID-19 (a few samples of this study predate the infection). Cell type and time point are not known. For the CDR3, the DNA is TGTGCCAGCAACTACGAGCAGTACGTC. Protein sequence: CASNYEQYV.